The T cell receptor (beta chain) described here comes from a study of CD8+ T cells in alopecia areata. Findings and limits, study-wide: Mice showed TCR sharing more clearly than patients did, possibly owing to HLA.

Many counts were recorded for this clone. Its antigen is undetermined. Sequencing templates came from extracted RNA that was reverse transcribed into cDNA. TCRdb's table, derived via immunoSEQ multiplex PCR, lists solely in-frame clones and lacks some. The table records around 34,000 clones, approximately 52% of them present only once. This CDR3 contains 15 residues. Germline V gene lookup returns CDR1 LGHNA and CDR2 YSLEER. The V gene lost 1 base and the J gene lost 3 bases, with 12 bases spanning the gap. The source of this sequence is a human donor with alopecia areata. This chain links TRBV4-3 with TRBJ1-1, with D possibly being TRBD1 (5 bases). Material: NKG2D-high CD8+ T cells sorted from blood. CDR3 nucleotides: TGCGCCAGCAGCCAAGGGAGGGACTTGGACACTGAAGCTTTCTTT. Protein sequence: CASSQGRDLDTEAFF.